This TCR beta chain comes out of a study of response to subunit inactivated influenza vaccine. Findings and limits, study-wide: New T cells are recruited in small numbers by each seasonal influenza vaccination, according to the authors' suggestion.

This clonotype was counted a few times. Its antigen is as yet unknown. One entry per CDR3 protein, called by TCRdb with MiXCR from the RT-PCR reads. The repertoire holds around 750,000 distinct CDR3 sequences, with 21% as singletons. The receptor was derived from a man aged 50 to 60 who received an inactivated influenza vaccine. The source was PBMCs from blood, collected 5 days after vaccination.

DNA of the CDR3: TGTGCCAGCAGTTACCTGGGTTGGGAGACCCAGTACTTC. Translating gives CASSYLGWETQYF. This rearrangement joins TRBV6-2 or TRBV6-3 to TRBJ2-5; no clear D gene. CDR1 is MNHEY and CDR2 is SVGEGT in the germline V gene. CDR3 length: 13 amino acids. Trimming pared 2 bases from V and 5 bases from J, leaving 9 bases between.